The 26 T cell receptor beta chains reported below all come from one sample, sequenced in a study of neurological immune-mediated disorders. TCRdb passed the 5' RACE reads through MiXCR, listing each CDR3 protein once. The profile covers about 62,000 distinct CDR3 sequences, with around 3.8% appearing a single time and roughly 2% taken by the ten largest. Sequencing used PBMCs. These receptors all stem from a woman aged 50 to 60 with multiple sclerosis.

This clonotype was seen repeatedly, ten times or more. The V gene is TRBV11-3, the J gene TRBJ2-3, with a possible D match to TRBD2 (6 bases). The V gene's germline CDR1 is SGHNT and CDR2 YENEEA. The CDR3 is 18 amino acids. Deletions cut 0 bases from V and 2 bases from J, with 18 bases between. The DNA of the CDR3 is TGTGCCAGCAGCTTAGATCTTTCAATGGAGGGAGACACAGATACGCAGTATTTT. This codes for CASSLDLSMEGDTDTQYF.

This clonotype appeared many times. CDR3 DNA: TGCGCCAGCAGCCAAGAGTGGCCGGGCCATAATGAAAAACTGTTTTTT. Encoded protein: CASSQEWPGHNEKLFF. The rearrangement links TRBV4-3 to TRBJ1-4, with unresolved D. The V and J ends lost 0 bases and 4 bases respectively, with 12 bases between them. CDR1 is LGHNA, CDR2 YSLEER, per germline. CDR3 size: 16 residues.

This clonotype was found many times. The chain joins TRBV20-1 to TRBJ1-1, with D perhaps matching TRBD1 (5 bases). This CDR3 comprises 14 residues. Germline assignment: CDR1 DFQATT and CDR2 SNEGSKA (reference sequence). Trimming stripped 4 bases from V and 2 bases from J, with 14 bases between. CDR3 loop: CSAIRRQINTEAFF. CDR3 nucleotide sequence: TGCAGTGCTATTCGAAGACAGATCAACACTGAAGCTTTCTTT.

This clonotype was recorded many times. The genes are TRBV5-1 and TRBJ1-1, with TRBD1 identical over 7 bases. The V segment lost 0 bases and the J segment 10 bases; nucleotides outside the gene matches: 12. CDR1 SGHRS and CDR2 YFSETQ come from the germline V gene. This CDR3 has 15 amino acids. The CDR3 sequence: CASSLENREGAAAFF. The DNA for the CDR3 is TGCGCCAGCAGCTTGGAGAACAGGGAGGGGGCGGCAGCTTTCTTT.

In this sample, this clonotype turned up many times. This chain connects TRBV7-2 to TRBJ2-2; D remains unclear. The V gene's germline CDR1 is SGHTA and CDR2 FQGNSA. Trimming took 6 bases from V and 2 from J, leaving 7 bases between them. This CDR3 region has 13 residues. The CDR3 here is CASRQFNTGELFF. The CDR3 coding sequence is TGTGCCAGCAGACAGTTCAACACCGGGGAGCTGTTTTTT.

In its sample, this clonotype was seen many times. CDR3: CASSIAGQGVHEQYF. CDR3 DNA: TGTGCCAGTAGTATCGCGGGACAGGGTGTCCACGAGCAGTACTTC. The chain employs TRBV19 and TRBJ2-7, with TRBD1 matching 9 bases. Losses at the gene ends were 3 bases for V and 5 bases for J; bases not matched to a gene: 8. Per germline, CDR1 LNHDA and CDR2 SQIVND (reference sequence). CDR3 size: 15 residues.

This clonotype was counted ten times or more. The chain combines TRBV29-1 with TRBJ1-1; 11 nucleotides agree with TRBD1. Unmatched junction bases numbered 5, after V lost 4 bases and J lost 13 bases. The CDR3 runs to 11 residues. The V gene's germline CDR1 is SQVTM and CDR2 ANQGSEA. CDR3 sequence (DNA): TGCAGCGTTGGGGACAGGGGGACTGTTTTCTTT. This gives the protein CSVGDRGTVFF.

This clonotype was observed at least ten times. This rearrangement joins TRBV5-1 to TRBJ2-7, with 10 bases that match TRBD2. CDR1 and CDR2 from the germline V gene are SGHRS and YFSETQ. The CDR3 contains 17 residues. The ends lost 4 bases at V and 1 base at J; junction bases unmatched: 11. The CDR3 DNA sequence: TGCGCCAGCAGCCCCCTTAGCGGGAGGTCCCCTTCCTACGAGCAGTACTTC. Translating it yields CASSPLSGRSPSYEQYF.

This chain connects TRBV6-2 or TRBV6-3 to TRBJ2-7; D might be TRBD1 (5 bases). This CDR3 comprises 13 residues. Looked up from germline, CDR1 is MNHEY and CDR2 is SVGEGT. V lost 6 bases and J 3 bases, leaving 12 bases between the germline ends. The CDR3: CASSPWGGYEQYF. CDR3 nucleotides: TGTGCCAGCAGCCCCTGGGGCGGCTACGAGCAGTACTTC.

This clonotype has ten or more counts. The rearrangement joins TRBV20-1 to TRBJ2-5; 8 positions match TRBD2. Germline lookup yields CDR1 DFQATT and CDR2 SNEGSKA (reference sequence). The CDR3 consists of 12 residues. Trimming removed 7 bases from V and 5 bases from J; junction bases left unmatched: 6. The chain's CDR3 is CSVSGSGETQYF. The CDR3 DNA reads TGCAGTGTAAGCGGGAGTGGTGAGACCCAGTACTTC.

This clonotype has a count of ten or more. The gene calls are TRBV5-5 and TRBJ2-7; the D gene could be TRBD1 or TRBD2 (5 bases each). The length of the CDR3 is 15 residues. V gave up 3 bases and J gave up 3 bases, with 16 bases separating them. Germline lookup yields CDR1 SGHKS and CDR2 YYEKEE (reference sequence). CDR3 region: CASSSLGPRGYEQYF. The CDR3 DNA is TGTGCCAGCAGCTCCTTGGGCCCGAGGGGCTACGAGCAGTACTTC.

This clonotype is classed as medium-sized. The chain carries TRBV5-1 and TRBJ2-7; 11 bases align to TRBD2. CDR1 and CDR2 from the germline V gene are SGHRS and YFSETQ. The CDR3 consists of 15 residues. The trim removed 0 bases at V and 4 bases at J, leaving 3 bases unmatched. In DNA form, the CDR3 reads TGCGCCAGCAGCTTGGCTAGCGGGAGGATGTACGAGCAGTACTTC. Protein sequence: CASSLASGRMYEQYF.

This clonotype was counted at least ten times. The chain couples TRBV4-3 to TRBJ2-5, with D perhaps matching TRBD2 (5 bases). This CDR3 region has 15 residues. V was trimmed by 0 bases and J by 5 bases, leaving 13 bases between them. Germline CDR1 LGHNA, CDR2 YSLEER. The CDR3 DNA follows: TGCGCCAGCAGCCAAGAGGGTGGGAGAGGGGAGACCCAGTACTTC. It is translated as CASSQEGGRGETQYF.

This clonotype was detected many times. The chain combines TRBV30 with TRBJ1-5; D call uncertain. The CDR3 sequence is 13 residues long. Germline CDR1 reads GTSNPN; CDR2 reads SVGIG (reference sequence). Trimming left V 2 bases short and J 4 bases short, with 9 bases between. CDR3 residues: CAWSRSGNQPQHF. CDR3 coding DNA: TGTGCCTGGAGTAGGTCAGGTAATCAGCCCCAGCATTTT.

This clonotype was seen repeatedly, ten times or more. The V and J genes are TRBV5-1 and TRBJ2-3; 8 bases fit TRBD2. The CDR3 covers 15 residues. The V segment lost 0 bases and the J segment 3 bases; nucleotides outside the gene matches: 3. From germline, CDR1 is SGHRS and CDR2 YFSETQ. The CDR3 DNA sequence: TGCGCCAGCAGCTTGGAACGGGAGGGGACAGATACGCAGTATTTT. It translates to CASSLEREGTDTQYF.

The sample holds many counts of this clonotype. V is TRBV6-5 and J is TRBJ1-2; D is perhaps TRBD1 (5 bases). V was cut by 2 bases and J by 6 bases, with 10 bases left in between. There are 13 residues in the CDR3. CDR1 and CDR2 (germline): MNHEY, SVGAGI. CDR3 amino acids: CASSYQGRDGYTF. The CDR3 coding sequence is TGTGCCAGCAGTTACCAGGGAAGGGATGGCTACACCTTC.

This clonotype has at least ten counts. The V gene is TRBV6-1, the J gene TRBJ2-5; maybe TRBD2 (6 bases). The V end was cut by 2 bases, the J end by 0 bases, with 10 bases between. The CDR3 extends over 15 amino acids. Germline CDR1 is MNHNS and CDR2 is SASEGT. Written as DNA, the CDR3 is TGTGCCAGCAGTGAACAAGCTAGCGACCAAGAGACCCAGTACTTC. It specifies CASSEQASDQETQYF.

At least ten counts were recorded for this clonotype. The chain is built from TRBV28 and TRBJ1-5, with D maybe TRBD1 (5 bases). CDR1 is MDHEN, CDR2 SYDVKM, per germline. V lost 6 bases and J lost 1, with 19 bases in between. This CDR3 is built from 17 residues. The CDR3 nucleotides are TGTGCCAGCAGCGCCGCCCCATACGGGGACAGCAATCAGCCCCAGCATTTT. Protein sequence: CASSAAPYGDSNQPQHF.

This clonotype has a count of ten or more. The chain recombines TRBV4-2 with TRBJ2-7, with D perhaps assigned TRBD1 or TRBD2 (5 bases each). CDR1 and CDR2 (germline): LGHNA, YNFKEQ. Trimming removed 0 bases from V and 3 bases from J, with 21 bases in between. CDR3 length: 18 residues. CDR3 sequence (DNA): TGTGCCAGCAGCCAAGATTTTTCGGGACGAGAAAAGGGCTACGAGCAGTACTTC. Translation: CASSQDFSGREKGYEQYF.

This clonotype was found many times. In DNA, the CDR3 is TGTGCCAGCAGTTACGCCGGGCTAGGCAATCAGCCCCAGCATTTT. Amino acids: CASSYAGLGNQPQHF. V and J are TRBV6-2 or TRBV6-3 and TRBJ1-5, with D hard to call. There are 15 residues in the CDR3. Germline V gene sequence: CDR1 MNHEY, CDR2 SVGEGT. V was trimmed by 2 bases and J by 2 bases, leaving 10 bases between them.

This clonotype appeared many times. The genes are TRBV20-1 and TRBJ2-1; tentative D call: TRBD1 (5 bases). This CDR3 spans 13 amino acids. Germline values: CDR1 DFQATT, CDR2 SNEGSKA (reference sequence). Trimming left V 8 bases short and J 9 bases short, with 20 bases between. The CDR3 DNA reads TGCAGTACCCTGGGTGTTGGGCAGGGTGAGCAGTTCTTC. It encodes CSTLGVGQGEQFF.

This clonotype appeared many times. This chain links TRBV24-1 with TRBJ1-2; D might be TRBD1 (6 bases). The CDR3 runs 13 residues. V was shortened by 4 bases and J by 8 bases, with 13 bases between the two germline ends. Germline V CDR1 and CDR2: KGHDR, SFDVKD. The CDR3 DNA reads TGTGCCACCAGTGACCTACAGGGTCGGGGCTACACCTTC. Its translation is CATSDLQGRGYTF.

This clonotype was found many times. The chain combines TRBV12-3 or TRBV12-4 with TRBJ2-2; 11 nucleotides line up with TRBD2. This CDR3 contains 16 residues. The junction had 7 bases not matched to a gene; V was cut back by 6 bases and J by 4 bases. The CDR3 DNA is TGTGCCAGCAGCCTGGGACTAGCGGAGTCCACCGGGGAGCTGTTTTTT. Its protein is CASSLGLAESTGELFF.

The table lists this clonotype with many counts. The chain links TRBV20-1 to TRBJ2-5; D call uncertain. CDR3 length: 12 residues. In germline, CDR1 is DFQATT, CDR2 SNEGSKA (reference sequence). Trimming stripped 0 bases from V and 4 bases from J, with 6 bases between. The CDR3 here is CSARDLPETQYF. CDR3 bases: TGCAGTGCTAGAGATCTCCCAGAGACCCAGTACTTC.

The table lists this clonotype with many counts. V usage is TRBV5-1 and J usage is TRBJ2-1; 8 bases fit TRBD1. V dropped 5 bases and J dropped 8; count of bases not matched to a gene: 9. The CDR3 is 14 amino acids. Per germline, CDR1 SGHRS and CDR2 YFSETQ. The CDR3 DNA reads as TGCGCCAGCAGTGGGGACAGGTCTTACTATGAGCAGTTCTTC. As protein: CASSGDRSYYEQFF.

The sample holds many counts of this clonotype. The chain has TRBV5-1 and TRBJ2-3; possibly TRBD2 for D (5 bases). Trimming pared 5 bases from V and 6 bases from J, leaving 19 bases between. Germline V gives CDR1 SGHRS, CDR2 YFSETQ. This CDR3 has 15 residues. The CDR3, as DNA: TGCGCCAGCAGGACGATTTGGGGAGAATGGGATACGCAGTATTTT. It is translated as CASRTIWGEWDTQYF.